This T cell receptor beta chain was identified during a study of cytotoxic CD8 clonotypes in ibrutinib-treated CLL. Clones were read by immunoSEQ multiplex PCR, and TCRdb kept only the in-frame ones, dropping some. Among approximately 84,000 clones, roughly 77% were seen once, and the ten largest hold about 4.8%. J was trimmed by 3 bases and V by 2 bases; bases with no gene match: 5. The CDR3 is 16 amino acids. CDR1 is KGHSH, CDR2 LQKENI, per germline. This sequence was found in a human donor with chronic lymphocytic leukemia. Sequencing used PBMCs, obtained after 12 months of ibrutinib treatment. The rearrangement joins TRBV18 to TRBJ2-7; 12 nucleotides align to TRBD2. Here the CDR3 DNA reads TGTGCCAGCTCACCAGCTAGCGGGAGGGACCGCTACGAGCAGTACTTC. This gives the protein CASSPASGRDRYEQYF.